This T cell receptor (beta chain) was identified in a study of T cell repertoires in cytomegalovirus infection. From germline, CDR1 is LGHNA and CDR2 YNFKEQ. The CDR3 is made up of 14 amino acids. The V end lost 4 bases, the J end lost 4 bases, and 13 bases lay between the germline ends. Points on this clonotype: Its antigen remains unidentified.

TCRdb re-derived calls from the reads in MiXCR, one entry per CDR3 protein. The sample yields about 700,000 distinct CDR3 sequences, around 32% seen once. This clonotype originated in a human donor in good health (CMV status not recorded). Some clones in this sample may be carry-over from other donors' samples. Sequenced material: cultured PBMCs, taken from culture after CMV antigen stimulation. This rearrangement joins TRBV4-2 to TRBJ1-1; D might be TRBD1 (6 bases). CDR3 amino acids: CASSPRQETTEAFF. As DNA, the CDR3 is TGTGCCAGCAGCCCGCGACAGGAGACCACTGAAGCTTTCTTT.